This record covers a single T cell receptor beta chain. Its cognate antigen is unknown. Semi-nested PCR with Nested Universal Primer A followed constant-region reverse priming of full-length variable regions. TCRdb independently ran MiXCR on the 5' RACE reads; one entry per CDR3 protein. The table shows approximately 40,000 distinct CDR3 sequences, with approximately 17% occurring only once. Naive CD4+ cells had CD25+ Tregs removed. Study conclusions and caveats: Greatest tumor Treg TCR overlap was with tumor naive CD4+ cells.

The receptor was isolated from a female donor with breast cancer. Sequencing was carried out using naive CD4+ T cells sorted from a lymph node. The subset was: naive CD4+ T cells, CD4+CD45RA+CD25-.

CDR3: CASSVEGVALSGNTIYF. DNA for the CDR3: TGTGCCAGCAGCGTAGAAGGGGTGGCCCTCTCTGGAAACACCATATATTTT. The rearrangement links TRBV9 to TRBJ1-3; a possible D gene is TRBD1 (5 bases). The CDR3 consists of 17 residues. V lost 0 bases and J 0 bases, leaving 13 bases between the germline ends. Germline V gene sequence: CDR1 SGDLS, CDR2 YYNGEE.